The 2 T cell receptor beta chains below were found in one sample sequenced in a study of low-dose radiotherapy and immunotherapy resistance in tumors. As for time point: before trial treatment. First-strand cDNA used TRAV- and TRBV-specific primers, covering alpha and beta chains. The TCRs were subjected to amplification over around 19 PCR cycles employing a constant-region primer in conjunction with a V-primer adapter. TCRdb redid the calling of the reads with MiXCR, one entry per CDR3 protein. The sample yields about 89,000 distinct CDR3 sequences, 9.4% seen once. This material consisted of PBMCs, taken before treatment. These receptors were obtained from a male donor with prostate cancer.

Many counts were recorded for this clonotype. V and J are TRBV5-6 and TRBJ2-1, with 8 bases lining up with TRBD1. Germline trimming cut 3 bases from V and 0 bases from J; bases unmatched to any gene: 2. This CDR3 region has 15 residues. In germline, CDR1 is SGHDT, CDR2 YYEEEE. CDR3 region: CASSWGTGSYNEQFF. DNA for the CDR3: TGTGCCAGCAGCTGGGGGACAGGCTCCTACAATGAGCAGTTCTTC.

This clonotype was counted many times. The rearrangement links TRBV7-2 to TRBJ1-1; TRBD1 might be the D (6 bases). In germline, CDR1 is SGHTA, CDR2 FQGNSA. Trimming took 4 bases from V and 2 from J, leaving 20 bases between them. CDR3 length equals 17 residues. The CDR3 nucleotides read TGTGCCAGCAGCTCCCGCCGGCAGGGGAGACTTAACACTGAAGCTTTCTTT. Translated: CASSSRRQGRLNTEAFF.